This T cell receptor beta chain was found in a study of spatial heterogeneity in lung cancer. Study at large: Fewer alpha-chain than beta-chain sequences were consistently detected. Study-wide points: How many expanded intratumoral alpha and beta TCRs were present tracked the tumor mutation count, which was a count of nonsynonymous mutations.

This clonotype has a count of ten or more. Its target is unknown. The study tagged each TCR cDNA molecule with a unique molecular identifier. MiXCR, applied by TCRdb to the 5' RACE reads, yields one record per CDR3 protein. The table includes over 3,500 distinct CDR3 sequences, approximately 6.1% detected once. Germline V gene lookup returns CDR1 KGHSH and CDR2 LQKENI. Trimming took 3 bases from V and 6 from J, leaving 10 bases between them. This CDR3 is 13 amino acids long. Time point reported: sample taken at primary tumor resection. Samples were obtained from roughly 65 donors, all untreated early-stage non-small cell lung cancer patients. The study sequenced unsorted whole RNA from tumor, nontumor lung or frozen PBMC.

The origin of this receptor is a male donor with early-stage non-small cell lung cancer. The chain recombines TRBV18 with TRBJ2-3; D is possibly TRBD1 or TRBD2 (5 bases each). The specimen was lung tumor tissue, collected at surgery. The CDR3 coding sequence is TGTGCCAGCTCACCTCCGGGACGGGATACGCAGTATTTT. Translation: CASSPPGRDTQYF.